One and the same sample provided the 25 T cell receptor beta chains below, sequenced in a study of blood T cells in healthy people across ages. Then a second PCR, running about 6 to 12 cycles, was carried out with a sample-barcoded 5' primer and a J-beta primer mix. TCRdb independently ran MiXCR on the 5' RACE reads; one entry per CDR3 protein. The sample carries approximately 790,000 distinct CDR3 sequences, around two thirds recorded once. Material for sequencing was blood. The receptors derive from a man between 25 and 39 years old in good health.

The J gene is TRBJ2-2, the V gene TRBV11-2; 10 bases agree with TRBD2. The CDR3 extends over 15 amino acids. The germline V gene encodes CDR1 SGHAT and CDR2 FQNNGV. The V segment lost 5 bases and the J segment 5 bases; nucleotides outside the gene matches: 5. The CDR3 here is CASSALAGLTGELFF. CDR3 bases: TGTGCCAGCAGCGCACTAGCGGGGCTTACCGGGGAGCTGTTTTTT.

The genes are TRBV20-1 and TRBJ2-1; D unclear. The V end lost 6 bases, the J end lost 0 bases, and 12 bases lay between the germline ends. Germline values: CDR1 DFQATT, CDR2 SNEGSKA (reference sequence). The CDR3 spans 14 residues. The CDR3 DNA reads as TGCAGTGCCTTGACACCGAGCTCCTACAATGAGCAGTTCTTC. This gives the protein CSALTPSSYNEQFF.

The genes are TRBV9 and TRBJ2-1; 9 bases are shared with TRBD2. The CDR3 is 15 amino acids. V dropped 3 bases and J dropped 10; count of bases not matched to a gene: 11. Looked up from germline, CDR1 is SGDLS and CDR2 is YYNGEE. The DNA of the CDR3 is TGTGCCAGCAGCGCAGGGGCTAGCGGGGTCAGAGAGCAGTTCTTC. It is translated as CASSAGASGVREQFF. Variable domain in full (rest from reference TRBV9 and TRBJ2-1): DSGVTQTPKHLITATGQRVTLRCSPRSGDLSVYWYQQSLDQGLQFLIQYYNGEERAKGNILERFSAQQFPDLHSELNLSSLELGDSALYFCASSAGASGVREQFFGPGTRLTVL.

This clonotype has only one observation. This chain joins TRBV19 and TRBJ1-2, with a tentative D call TRBD1 (6 bases). Germline assignment: CDR1 LNHDA and CDR2 SQIVND (reference sequence). This CDR3 has 13 amino acids. The ends were cut back, 7 bases at V and 3 bases at J, with 12 bases in the middle. The CDR3 DNA is TGTGCCAGTAATCCGACAGGCCACTATGGCTACACCTTC. Its translation: CASNPTGHYGYTF.

This clonotype showed up just once. The chain recombines TRBV5-6 with TRBJ2-4; D uncertain. Germline lookup yields CDR1 SGHDT and CDR2 YYEEEE. With 4 bases removed from V and 2 bases from J, the gap between germline ends came to 10 bases. CDR3 size: 14 residues. CDR3 DNA sequence: TGTGCCAGCAGCCATCAAGAAACCAAAAACATTCAGTACTTC. Its protein is CASSHQETKNIQYF.

This clonotype showed up just a few times. The CDR3 DNA reads as TGTGCCAGCAGCTTGGAGCGGGGAGCGCTGGATACGCAGTATTTT. It specifies CASSLERGALDTQYF. The rearrangement links TRBV11-2 to TRBJ2-3; 7 bases are a match to TRBD2. CDR1 is SGHAT, CDR2 FQNNGV, per germline. There are 15 residues in the CDR3. V was clipped by 3 bases and J by 6 bases; unmatched bases: 9.

The V gene is TRBV7-9, the J gene TRBJ2-5; tentative D call: TRBD1 (5 bases). The J call may be faulty, since TRBJ2-1 better matches the DNA end. This CDR3 spans 13 amino acids. CDR1 and CDR2 from the germline V gene are SEHNR and FQNEAQ (reference sequence). The CDR3 DNA reads TGTGCCAGCAACCAGGGTTACCAAGAGACCCAGTTCTTC. This codes for CASNQGYQETQFF.

The V call is TRBV2, the J call TRBJ2-6, with no clear D. V was cut by 6 bases and J by 1 base, with 13 bases left in between. Germline V lookup: CDR1 SNHLY, CDR2 FYNNEI. This CDR3 has 16 residues. CDR3 DNA sequence: TGTGCCAGCAGGCATAGGGATGGATCTGGGGCCAACGTCCTGACTTTC. It specifies CASRHRDGSGANVLTF.

A single count supports this clonotype. The chain is built from TRBV7-2 and TRBJ2-4, with TRBD1 matching over 7 bases. From germline, CDR1 is SGHTA and CDR2 FQGNSA. The length of the CDR3 is 15 residues. Trimming removed 5 bases from V and 2 bases from J; junction bases left unmatched: 6. In DNA, the CDR3 is TGTGCCAGCAGCCCCACGACAGGGACCAAAAACATTCAGTACTTC. Translation gives CASSPTTGTKNIQYF.

The V call is TRBV6-6, the J call TRBJ2-1, with D possibly matching TRBD1 (6 bases). The V gene lost 6 bases and the J gene lost 3 bases, with 18 bases spanning the gap. Germline lookup yields CDR1 MNHNY and CDR2 SVGAGI (reference sequence). This CDR3 has 16 amino acids. CDR3 region: CASSLRQVVDYNEQFF. CDR3 nucleotide sequence: TGTGCCAGCAGCCTACGACAGGTAGTAGACTACAATGAGCAGTTCTTC.

This chain uses TRBV12-3 or TRBV12-4 with TRBJ2-2; TRBD1 matches at 7 bases. With V trimmed by 5 bases and J by 4 bases, 7 bases remained unmatched. The CDR3 consists of 15 residues. DNA of the CDR3: TGTGCCAGCAGTCGAAGTCCAGGGGGCACCGGGGAGCTGTTTTTT. Amino acid sequence: CASSRSPGGTGELFF.

The chain combines TRBV7-2 with TRBJ2-7; D is possibly TRBD2 (6 bases). Trimming left V 1 base short and J 2 bases short, with 12 bases between. The V gene's germline CDR1 is SGHTA and CDR2 FQGNSA. CDR3 length: 15 amino acids. CDR3 DNA sequence: TGTGCCAGCAGCTTAGACGCGGGGTACACCTACGAGCAGTACTTC. Its translation is CASSLDAGYTYEQYF.

This clonotype came up once. The chain links TRBV3-1 to TRBJ2-7, with unresolved D. Germline assignment: CDR1 LGHDT and CDR2 YNNKEL (reference sequence). The germline V and J ends were trimmed by 6 bases and 7 bases, with 22 bases remaining between them. The CDR3 is 15 residues long. The CDR3 is CASSYESGSYNEQYF. In nucleotides, the CDR3 is TGTGCCAGCAGTTACGAGTCTGGCAGCTACAATGAGCAGTACTTC.

This clonotype has a single count. V gene TRBV7-2 combines with J gene TRBJ1-6; the match to TRBD1 covers 9 bases. Germline V gives CDR1 SGHTA, CDR2 FQGNSA. The V and J ends lost 7 bases and 9 bases, in that order; junction bases with no gene match: 10. The CDR3 runs 15 residues. For the CDR3, the DNA is TGTGCCAGCAACCTTGGGGACAGGGAAGGTTCACCCCTCCACTTT. Encoded protein: CASNLGDREGSPLHF.

CDR3 DNA: TGCGCCAGCAGCCAAGAGGAGGATGACGAGCAGTACTTC. Amino acids: CASSQEEDDEQYF. J is TRBJ2-7 and V is TRBV4-1, with D perhaps TRBD2 (5 bases). The CDR3 runs to 13 residues. Germline assignment: CDR1 MGHRA and CDR2 YSYEKL. The V gene lost 0 bases and the J gene lost 5 bases, with 8 bases spanning the gap.

This chain uses TRBV7-8 with TRBJ1-2; D unclear. This CDR3 region has 14 residues. V gave up 1 base and J gave up 4 bases, with 10 bases separating them. From germline, CDR1 is SGHVS and CDR2 FQNEAQ. The CDR3 spells CASSLVPGGYGYTF. For the CDR3, the DNA is TGTGCCAGCAGCTTAGTTCCGGGAGGCTATGGCTACACCTTC.

The chain has TRBV15 and TRBJ2-2; a weak D match, TRBD2 (7 bases). CDR1 LNHNV and CDR2 YYDKDF come from the germline V gene (reference sequence). CDR3 length equals 15 residues. Trimming left V 1 base short and J 4 bases short, with 10 bases between. The CDR3 DNA is TGTGCCACCAGCAGAGTGGGGGGGCCCACCGGGGAGCTGTTTTTT. This gives the protein CATSRVGGPTGELFF.

The V gene is TRBV9, the J gene TRBJ1-6; no clear D. The germline gives CDR1 SGDLS, CDR2 YYNGEE. CDR3 length: 13 amino acids. Trimming took off 4 bases at V and 8 bases at J, with 10 bases between the two ends. The CDR3 spells CASSPMTDSPLHF. CDR3 nucleotide sequence: TGTGCCAGCAGCCCGATGACCGATTCACCCCTCCACTTT.

This clonotype was detected only a few times. The rearrangement uses TRBV11-2 and TRBJ2-3; 7 positions match TRBD1. This CDR3 has 16 residues. The germline V gene has CDR1 SGHAT and CDR2 FQNNGV. With V trimmed by 4 bases and J by 4 bases, 11 bases remained unmatched. CDR3 DNA sequence: TGTGCCAGCAGCTCCTGGGGCAGACAGGGCCCAGATACGCAGTATTTT. Protein product: CASSSWGRQGPDTQYF.

This chain joins TRBV28 and TRBJ2-7; 8 bases line up with TRBD1. CDR3 length equals 15 residues. Trimming removed 8 bases from V and 0 bases from J; junction bases left unmatched: 9. The germline V gene encodes CDR1 MDHEN and CDR2 SYDVKM. The CDR3 nucleotides read TGTGCCAGCGTCACACCCGGGACAGGCTCCTACGAGCAGTACTTC. This codes for CASVTPGTGSYEQYF.

The DNA for the CDR3 is TGTGCCAGCAGTTTGGGCAGAGAGGGCGGCTACACCTTC. The encoded protein is CASSLGREGGYTF. The chain recombines TRBV27 with TRBJ1-2; D is unresolved. CDR1 is MNHEY and CDR2 is SMNVEV in the germline V gene (reference sequence). The V end was cut by 3 bases, the J end by 8 bases, with 13 bases between. The CDR3 spans 13 residues.

The chain carries TRBV2 and TRBJ2-7; TRBD1 matches at 7 bases. From germline, CDR1 is SNHLY and CDR2 FYNNEI. The ends lost 6 bases at V and 4 bases at J; junction bases unmatched: 6. The CDR3 loop spans 13 amino acids. CDR3 DNA: TGTGCCAGCAGAGGACAGGTATCATACGAGCAGTACTTC. It is translated as CASRGQVSYEQYF. Supplemented by reference TRBV2 and TRBJ2-7, the full variable domain reads EPEVTQTPSHQVTQMGQEVILRCVPISNHLYFYWYRQILGQKVEFLVSFYNNEISEKSEIFDDQFSVERPDGSNFTLKIRSTKLEDSAMYFCASRGQVSYEQYFGPGTRLTVT.

The chain employs TRBV7-3 and TRBJ2-5; D gene unclear. The germline gives CDR1 SGHTA, CDR2 FQGTGA. The CDR3 sequence is 14 residues long. Trimming left V 5 bases short and J 5 bases short, with 15 bases between. CDR3 in DNA: TGTGCCAGCAGCCCCTGGCAAGGGCACGAGACCCAGTACTTC. Translating it yields CASSPWQGHETQYF.

This sequence joins TRBV27 and TRBJ2-4; possible D gene TRBD2, 6 bases. Trimming stripped 8 bases from V and 13 bases from J, with 21 bases between. Germline V gives CDR1 MNHEY, CDR2 SMNVEV (reference sequence). The CDR3 spans 13 residues. CDR3 nucleotide sequence: TGTGCCAGCGGGAAATTGGGGTATCGGGAGCAGTACTTC. Protein sequence: CASGKLGYREQYF.

J is TRBJ2-7 and V is TRBV4-1; D uncertain. The CDR3 sequence is 16 residues long. With 0 bases removed from V and 3 bases from J, the gap between germline ends came to 15 bases. The germline CDR1 and CDR2 sequences are MGHRA and YSYEKL. The DNA of the CDR3 is TGCGCCAGCAGCCAAGATTGGCAGGTTAAATTCTACGAGCAGTACTTC. It encodes CASSQDWQVKFYEQYF.